One and the same sample provided the 26 T cell receptor beta chains below, sequenced in a study of T cell repertoires in cytomegalovirus infection. TCRdb redid the calling of the reads with MiXCR, one entry per CDR3 protein. Of some 350,000 distinct CDR3 sequences listed, around a sixth were seen once; the top ten hold around 9.3%. Sequenced material: PBMCs. The receptors stem from a human donor in good health (CMV status not recorded). Some clones in this sample may be carry-over from other donors' samples.

Ten or more counts support this clonotype. The chain has TRBV7-2 and TRBJ2-1; 12 nucleotides match TRBD2. There are 22 residues in the CDR3. Germline lookup yields CDR1 SGHTA and CDR2 FQGNSA. After removal of 2 bases from V and 6 bases from J, the junction contained 23 bases not matched to a gene. Here the CDR3 reads CASSLRTGWLAGGASQGNEQFF. In nucleotides, the CDR3 is TGTGCCAGCAGCTTAAGGACAGGGTGGCTAGCGGGGGGGGCCTCGCAGGGCAATGAGCAGTTCTTC.

This clonotype came up a few times. The genes are TRBV2 and TRBJ2-1, with D perhaps TRBD1 or TRBD2 (6 bases each). The CDR3 sequence is 13 residues long. Trimming removed 7 bases from V and 5 bases from J, with 12 bases in between. Germline V CDR1 and CDR2: SNHLY, FYNNEI. The DNA for the CDR3 is TGTGCCAGCACCCGGGGGCGCGACAATGAGCAGTTCTTC. Translating gives CASTRGRDNEQFF.

Only a few counts were recorded for this clonotype. V usage is TRBV19 and J usage is TRBJ2-3; D is ambiguous. The germline V gene has CDR1 LNHDA and CDR2 SQIVND (reference sequence). The CDR3 runs 13 residues. Trimming stripped 5 bases from V and 5 bases from J, with 11 bases between. This CDR3 is CASSPGWGDTQYF. CDR3 DNA sequence: TGTGCCAGTAGTCCAGGCTGGGGAGATACGCAGTATTTT.

The gene calls are TRBV9 and TRBJ1-2; D unresolved. V was cut by 3 bases and J by 2 bases, with 14 bases left in between. Germline CDR1 reads SGDLS; CDR2 reads YYNGEE. The CDR3 runs 15 residues. CDR3 nucleotide sequence: TGTGCCAGCAGCGCACAGCCATCCGCGAACTATGGCTACACCTTC. It is translated as CASSAQPSANYGYTF. Looking up the rest from reference TRBV9 and TRBJ1-2 gives the full variable domain: DSGVTQTPKHLITATGQRVTLRCSPRSGDLSVYWYQQSLDQGLQFLIQYYNGEERAKGNILERFSAQQFPDLHSELNLSSLELGDSALYFCASSAQPSANYGYTFGSGTRLTVV.

This clonotype was seen a single time. The CDR3 end shows no conserved phenylalanine or tryptophan, and so a read error is likely. This rearrangement joins TRBV2 to TRBJ2-1; TRBD2 agrees at 10 bases. Germline V gene sequence: CDR1 SNHLY, CDR2 FYNNEI. V lost 8 bases and J lost 4; bases outside the gene matches: 5. This CDR3 is built from 14 residues. The CDR3 region has the DNA TGTGCCAGCCAAACTAGCGGGGAGTACAATGAGCAGTTCGTC. It translates to CASQTSGEYNEQFV.

Many counts were recorded for this clonotype. The chain carries TRBV10-3 and TRBJ1-1; tentatively, D is TRBD1 (5 bases). V gave up 1 base and J gave up 1 base, with 13 bases separating them. CDR3 length: 16 residues. Germline V gene lookup returns CDR1 ENHRY and CDR2 SYGVKD. The CDR3 protein is CAISEFTGRENTEAFF. The CDR3 region has the DNA TGTGCCATCAGTGAGTTCACGGGACGAGAGAACACTGAAGCTTTCTTT.

This clonotype was seen a handful of times. The rearrangement uses TRBV10-3 and TRBJ2-7, with 8 bases matching TRBD2. CDR1 and CDR2 from the germline V gene are ENHRY and SYGVKD. The CDR3 is 14 amino acids. Trimming removed 0 bases from V and 2 bases from J; junction bases left unmatched: 0. The chain's CDR3 is CAISESGLAYEQYF. The CDR3, as DNA: TGTGCCATCAGTGAGTCGGGACTAGCCTACGAGCAGTACTTC.

This chain links TRBV11-2 with TRBJ2-1; D might be TRBD2 (6 bases). V was shortened by 3 bases and J by 9 bases, with 12 bases between the two germline ends. Germline V gene sequence: CDR1 SGHAT, CDR2 FQNNGV. CDR3 length equals 13 residues. CDR3 coding DNA: TGTGCCAGCAGCTTGGGCAGGGAGGCTGAGCAGTTCTTC. Translating gives CASSLGREAEQFF. The variable domain in full, completed from reference TRBV11-2 and TRBJ2-1, reads EAGVAQSPRYKIIEKRQSVAFWCNPISGHATLYWYQQILGQGPKLLIQFQNNGVVDDSQLPKDRFSAERLKGVDSTLKIQPAKLEDSAVYLCASSLGREAEQFFGPGTRLTVL.

This clonotype has just a few counts. The gene calls are TRBV6-4 and TRBJ2-3; no clear D gene. CDR1 and CDR2 (germline): MRHNA, SNTAGT. Trimming stripped 6 bases from V and 4 bases from J, with 8 bases between. The CDR3 spans 12 residues. The DNA of the CDR3 is TGTGCCAGCAGCGATAGGGCAGATACGCAGTATTTT. It codes for CASSDRADTQYF.

The chain couples TRBV5-6 to TRBJ1-6; D gene ambiguous. Germline V CDR1 and CDR2: SGHDT, YYEEEE. There are 12 residues in the CDR3. With 4 bases removed from V and 12 bases from J, the gap between germline ends came to 11 bases. The CDR3 bases are TGTGCCAGCAGCCGCGGGGTTGGACCCCTCCACTTT. This encodes CASSRGVGPLHF.

This clonotype has at least ten counts. This chain uses TRBV10-3 with TRBJ2-7; D gene unclear. The germline CDR1 and CDR2 sequences are ENHRY and SYGVKD. There are 16 residues in the CDR3. Trimming left V 3 bases short and J 1 base short, with 16 bases between. CDR3 bases: TGTGCCATCAGTGACGATAAGGGCGGCTTTTCCTACGAGCAGTACTTC. The encoded protein is CAISDDKGGFSYEQYF.

The chain joins TRBV29-1 to TRBJ2-5; unclear D gene. Germline CDR1 reads SQVTM; CDR2 reads ANQGSEA. The CDR3 extends over 12 amino acids. The CDR3, as DNA: TGCAGTTGCCTTACCCGAACAGAGACCCAGTACTTC. It translates to CSCLTRTETQYF.

The chain combines TRBV2 with TRBJ2-3; TRBD2 is a possible D gene (5 bases). Germline CDR1 reads SNHLY; CDR2 reads FYNNEI. V was pared by 9 bases and J by 0 bases, with 10 bases between. The CDR3 runs to 13 residues. CDR3 in DNA: TGTGCCAGGGCGGCTAGCAGCACAGATACGCAGTATTTT. Encoded protein: CARAASSTDTQYF.

This clonotype was counted only a few times. The chain combines TRBV10-3 with TRBJ2-7; maybe TRBD2 (6 bases). From germline, CDR1 is ENHRY and CDR2 SYGVKD. This CDR3 has 13 amino acids. Trimming stripped 3 bases from V and 4 bases from J, with 10 bases between. Here the CDR3 reads CAISDRRGYEQYF. The CDR3 DNA reads TGTGCCATCAGTGACCGACGGGGGTACGAGCAGTACTTC.

This clonotype was counted only a few times. The rearrangement uses TRBV7-2 and TRBJ2-2, with D hard to call. V lost 5 bases and J lost 6, with 10 bases in between. This CDR3 has 13 residues. CDR1 is SGHTA and CDR2 is FQGNSA in the germline V gene. CDR3 DNA sequence: TGTGCCAGCAGCACTGTAGGTTCCGGGGAGCTGTTTTTT. This gives the protein CASSTVGSGELFF.

The rearrangement links TRBV2 to TRBJ1-2; 7 bases match TRBD1. The CDR3 consists of 13 residues. V shed 8 bases and J 7 bases; nucleotides not matched to a gene: 10. Germline loops: CDR1 SNHLY, CDR2 FYNNEI. CDR3 DNA: TGTGCCAGCGCCTCAGGGGGGGCGGGTGGCTACACCTTC. Translating gives CASASGGAGGYTF.

The chain carries TRBV7-2 and TRBJ2-7, with D tentatively TRBD2 (6 bases). Germline lookup yields CDR1 SGHTA and CDR2 FQGNSA. Between the trimmed V and J ends, which lost 2 bases and 3 bases, there was a span of 14 bases. The CDR3 is 15 amino acids. Here the CDR3 DNA reads TGTGCCAGCAGCTTATCCACGATCGGGGGCTACGAGCAGTACTTC. This codes for CASSLSTIGGYEQYF. Together with reference TRBV7-2 and TRBJ2-7, the CDR3 gives the full variable domain: GAGVSQSPSNKVTEKGKDVELRCDPISGHTALYWYRQSLGQGLEFLIYFQGNSAPDKSGLPSDRFSAERTGGSVSTLTIQRTQQEDSAVYLCASSLSTIGGYEQYFGPGTRLTVT.

The chain recombines TRBV29-1 with TRBJ2-5; a weak D match, TRBD2 (6 bases). The germline V gene encodes CDR1 SQVTM and CDR2 ANQGSEA. CDR3 size: 14 residues. With 4 bases removed from V and 1 base from J, the gap between germline ends came to 13 bases. The CDR3 reads CSVGRAGGQETQYF. The CDR3 nucleotides read TGCAGCGTTGGGAGGGCTGGTGGCCAAGAGACCCAGTACTTC.

The rearrangement joins TRBV20-1 to TRBJ2-3; D gene uncertain. V shed 5 bases and J shed 1 base, with 10 bases lying between them. The CDR3 totals 13 residues. Per germline, CDR1 DFQATT and CDR2 SNEGSKA (reference sequence). CDR3 DNA: TGCAGTGCTGGTAGTAGTGGCACAGATACGCAGTATTTT. Protein: CSAGSSGTDTQYF.

This clonotype was counted a few times. The chain combines TRBV7-6 with TRBJ2-5; D is ambiguous. The CDR3 spans 12 residues. From germline, CDR1 is SGHVS and CDR2 FNYEAQ. Trimming shortened V by 5 bases and J by 2 bases, and 6 bases separated the two germline ends. The CDR3 sequence: CASSTIQETQYF. CDR3 DNA: TGTGCCAGCAGCACAATTCAAGAGACCCAGTACTTC.

This clonotype was seen a few times. The J gene is TRBJ1-2, the V gene TRBV5-6; D ambiguous. Trimming cost V 0 bases and J 4 bases, with 10 bases left between them. The germline V gene encodes CDR1 SGHDT and CDR2 YYEEEE. The CDR3 is 14 residues long. The CDR3 sequence: CASSLGINGYGYTF. For the CDR3, the DNA is TGTGCCAGCAGCTTGGGGATAAACGGCTATGGCTACACCTTC.

This clonotype showed up many times. CDR3: CASSAGQGSVAFF. The DNA of the CDR3 is TGTGCCAGCAGCGCCGGACAGGGTTCGGTCGCTTTCTTT. This chain uses TRBV7-2 with TRBJ1-1, with 8 bases fitting TRBD1. V shed 5 bases and J 11 bases; nucleotides not matched to a gene: 10. The CDR3 has 13 residues. CDR1 and CDR2 (germline): SGHTA, FQGNSA.

The V and J genes are TRBV2 and TRBJ2-7; TRBD2 might be the D (5 bases). From germline, CDR1 is SNHLY and CDR2 FYNNEI. Between the trimmed V and J ends, which lost 11 bases and 0 bases, there was a span of 14 bases. This CDR3 has 13 amino acids. The CDR3 nucleotides read TGTGCCTCGGCGGGTGGGGACTCCTACGAGCAGTACTTC. Translating it yields CASAGGDSYEQYF.

V and J are TRBV5-1 and TRBJ2-1; D is unclear. The CDR3 runs 14 residues. V dropped 6 bases and J dropped 2 bases, with 12 bases sitting between them. The germline gives CDR1 SGHRS, CDR2 YFSETQ. The CDR3 protein is CASTRLGPYNEQFF. The CDR3 DNA reads as TGCGCCAGCACCAGATTGGGTCCCTACAATGAGCAGTTCTTC.

This clonotype occurred a few times. The chain uses TRBV30 and TRBJ2-7; TRBD1 matches 9 bases. Germline V CDR1 and CDR2: GTSNPN, SVGIG (reference sequence). The CDR3 is 16 residues long. V was clipped by 0 bases and J by 7 bases; unmatched bases: 13. CDR3 sequence: CAWSVAGTGPPFEQYF. Written as DNA, the CDR3 is TGTGCCTGGAGTGTAGCTGGGACAGGGCCCCCCTTTGAGCAGTACTTC.

V and J are TRBV6-2 or TRBV6-3 and TRBJ2-6, with D hard to call. Germline CDR1 reads MNHEY; CDR2 reads SVGEGT. The CDR3 spans 15 residues. The V end lost 4 bases, the J end lost 0 bases, and 7 bases lay between the germline ends. The chain's CDR3 is CASSSRSSGANVLTF. The CDR3 DNA follows: TGTGCCAGCAGTTCCCGGAGCTCTGGGGCCAACGTCCTGACTTTC.